This T cell receptor (beta chain) came from a study of blood T cell repertoires in COVID-19. How the authors handled the data: For nucleated cells, counts were estimated from reference gene primer amplification. Clones were sequenced by immunoSEQ multiplex PCR, and TCRdb holds only the in-frame ones, with some missing. V and J calls and clone size are copied from that table; D and trimming were computed from the DNA. The data contain about 120,000 clones, around three quarters of them singletons. The germline V gene has CDR1 SEHNR and CDR2 FQNEAQ (reference sequence). This CDR3 region has 18 residues. After removal of 4 bases from V and 8 bases from J, the junction contained 21 bases not matched to a gene. This clone has a single count.

This clonotype was obtained from a woman of 80 years or more with acute or convalescent COVID-19. V gene TRBV7-9 combines with J gene TRBJ1-2, with 8 nucleotides matching TRBD1. Specimen: peripheral blood. Here the CDR3 DNA reads TGTGCCAGCAGCTCAAATCAGGGGGCGCGAAAATCCTTGGTGGGCTACACCTTC. It translates to CASSSNQGARKSLVGYTF.